What follows are 31 T cell receptor beta chains derived from one specimen sequenced in a study of cytomegalovirus exposure and HLA in healthy donors. Libraries were prepared by immunoSEQ multiplex PCR; TCRdb keeps only in-frame clonotypes and omits some of them. This table holds roughly 80,000 clones, approximately 93% found once. The material sequenced was PBMCs. The origin of the receptors is a woman in her late teens or twenties in good health and CMV-seronegative.

J is TRBJ1-1 and V is TRBV9, with D tentatively TRBD1 (5 bases). Trimming took 0 bases from V and 6 from J, leaving 12 bases between them. CDR3 length: 14 amino acids. Per the germline V gene, CDR1 is SGDLS and CDR2 is YYNGEE. CDR3 loop: CASSVAGGVSEAFF. The CDR3 DNA follows: TGTGCCAGCAGCGTAGCTGGGGGGGTATCTGAAGCTTTCTTT.

This CDR3 reads CASSSPGAGRTGELFF. The CDR3 nucleotides are TGTGCCAGCAGTTCACCCGGAGCGGGGAGGACCGGGGAGCTGTTTTTT. The V gene is TRBV28, the J gene TRBJ2-2; the match to TRBD2 covers 7 bases. Germline CDR1 MDHEN, CDR2 SYDVKM. This CDR3 contains 16 residues. Trimming removed 4 bases from V and 5 bases from J; junction bases left unmatched: 10. The full variable domain, its missing parts supplied by reference TRBV28 and TRBJ2-2, is DVKVTQSSRYLVKRTGEKVFLECVQDMDHENMFWYRQDPGLGLRLIYFSYDVKMKEKGDIPEGYSVSREKKERFSLILESASTNQTSMYLCASSSPGAGRTGELFFGEGSRLTVL.

The chain links TRBV7-2 to TRBJ2-3; the match to TRBD2 covers 10 bases. V gave up 3 bases and J gave up 3 bases; unmatched junction bases: 9. This CDR3 contains 17 residues. The V gene's germline CDR1 is SGHTA and CDR2 FQGNSA. In nucleotides, the CDR3 is TGTGCCAGCAGCTTTCTGGGTAGCGGGGGGAGGACAGATACGCAGTATTTT. Encoded protein: CASSFLGSGGRTDTQYF.

V usage is TRBV5-1 and J usage is TRBJ2-7; TRBD1 agrees at 7 bases. The CDR3 is made up of 16 amino acids. Germline-derived CDR1 and CDR2 are SGHRS and YFSETQ. V lost 2 bases to trimming and J lost 5 bases; unmatched junction nucleotides: 13. CDR3 region: CASSFPVTGSGNEQYF. The CDR3 DNA sequence: TGCGCCAGCAGCTTCCCGGTGACAGGGAGTGGAAACGAGCAGTACTTC.

The chain combines TRBV6-6 with TRBJ2-7; weak D call: TRBD2 (6 bases). The CDR3 length is 12 residues. The V and J ends lost 6 bases and 2 bases respectively, with 8 bases between them. Germline-derived CDR1 and CDR2 are MNHNY and SVGAGI (reference sequence). The CDR3 DNA sequence: TGTGCCAGCAGGGGGGGTCCCTACGAGCAGTACTTC. Translation: CASRGGPYEQYF.

As DNA, the CDR3 is TGTGCCAGTAGAGACCCGGGACAGGGCAATGAAAAACTGTTTTTT. Its protein is CASRDPGQGNEKLFF. This chain links TRBV19 with TRBJ1-4; 9 bases map to TRBD1. V trimming: 6 bases; J trimming: 5 bases; junction bases outside the gene matches: 7. Per the germline V gene, CDR1 is LNHDA and CDR2 is SQIVND (reference sequence). The CDR3 sequence is 15 residues long.

The J gene is TRBJ2-2, the V gene TRBV11-3; no reliable D call. Germline V gene lookup returns CDR1 SGHNT and CDR2 YENEEA. V lost 5 bases and J 3 bases, leaving 4 bases between the germline ends. The CDR3 is 12 residues long. CDR3 residues: CASSPYTGELFF. In nucleotides, the CDR3 is TGTGCCAGCAGCCCATACACCGGGGAGCTGTTTTTT.

V is TRBV7-2 and J is TRBJ2-7; tentative D call: TRBD1 (6 bases). In germline, CDR1 is SGHTA, CDR2 FQGNSA. Trimming pared 6 bases from V and 2 bases from J, leaving 11 bases between. The length of the CDR3 is 13 residues. The CDR3 region has the DNA TGTGCCAGCAGACAGGGCGCGACCTACGAGCAGTACTTC. This codes for CASRQGATYEQYF.

The rearrangement links TRBV15 to TRBJ2-1, with 11 bases matching TRBD2. Germline CDR1 reads LNHNV; CDR2 reads YYDKDF (reference sequence). The CDR3 runs 15 residues. Trimming cost V 4 bases and J 8 bases; bases outside gene matches: 7. The CDR3 bases are TGTGCCACCAGCACCTCCCCTAGCGGGAGGTATGAGCAGTTCTTC. Its translation: CATSTSPSGRYEQFF.

The CDR3 DNA follows: TGTGCCAGCAGCTTAGTAGGGGCTCTGAATCAGCCCCAGCATTTT. Protein sequence: CASSLVGALNQPQHF. The V gene is TRBV7-2, the J gene TRBJ1-5, with D possibly being TRBD1 (5 bases). The CDR3 runs 15 residues. The V and J ends lost 1 base and 4 bases respectively, with 11 bases between them. CDR1 SGHTA and CDR2 FQGNSA come from the germline V gene.

This rearrangement joins TRBV10-3 to TRBJ2-3; 8 bases match TRBD2. V shed 5 bases, J shed 2 bases, and the junction held 6 bases outside the gene matches. CDR3 size: 15 residues. Germline V gives CDR1 ENHRY, CDR2 SYGVKD. The CDR3 here is CAISPTSGDTDTQYF. CDR3 DNA sequence: TGTGCCATCAGTCCAACTAGCGGAGACACAGATACGCAGTATTTT.

The CDR3 here is CASSESGQGYDQPQHF. For the CDR3, the DNA is TGCGCCAGCAGTGAGTCGGGGCAGGGGTACGATCAGCCCCAGCATTTT. This chain joins TRBV10-2 and TRBJ1-5, with a tentative D call TRBD1 (6 bases). CDR3 size: 16 residues. Germline lookup yields CDR1 WSHSY and CDR2 SAAADI. V was clipped by 0 bases and J by 5 bases, with 14 bases between them.

This chain links TRBV7-9 with TRBJ1-4, with D possibly being TRBD1 (6 bases). CDR1 is SEHNR, CDR2 FQNEAQ, per germline (reference sequence). The CDR3 loop spans 15 amino acids. Deletions cut 1 base from V and 5 bases from J, with 11 bases between. As DNA, the CDR3 is TGTGCCAGCAGCTTAGTAAGGACAGAGAATGAAAAACTGTTTTTT. It is translated as CASSLVRTENEKLFF.

V gene TRBV10-2 combines with J gene TRBJ2-1; 7 bases map to TRBD2. Looked up from germline, CDR1 is WSHSY and CDR2 is SAAADI. The J segment lost 4 bases and the V segment lost 8 bases, leaving 14 bases of the junction unmatched. This CDR3 region has 16 residues. CDR3 sequence reads: CASSLSGLAEYNEQFF. The CDR3, as DNA: TGCGCCAGCTCCCTCAGTGGGCTAGCGGAGTACAATGAGCAGTTCTTC.

With regard to this clone: Distinct nucleotide sequences in the sample also encode this CDR3. The CDR3, as DNA: TGTGCCGCTAGCCCTGCCTCACCGAGCCCTGGCTACACCTTC. Its translation is CAASPASPSPGYTF. The V call is TRBV2, the J call TRBJ1-2, with D uncertain. The germline V and J ends were trimmed by 11 bases and 7 bases, with 23 bases remaining between them. CDR1 is SNHLY and CDR2 is FYNNEI in the germline V gene. CDR3 size: 14 residues. Supplemented by reference TRBV2 and TRBJ1-2, the full variable domain reads EPEVTQTPSHQVTQMGQEVILRCVPISNHLYFYWYRQILGQKVEFLVSFYNNEISEKSEIFDDQFSVERPDGSNFTLKIRSTKLEDSAMYFCAASPASPSPGYTFGSGTRLTVV.

This clone has just one count. J is TRBJ2-5 and V is TRBV28; TRBD2 aligns across 9 bases. The germline V gene encodes CDR1 MDHEN and CDR2 SYDVKM. J gave up 1 base and V 5 bases, and 11 bases lay outside the gene matches. This CDR3 comprises 17 residues. The CDR3 coding sequence is TGTGCCAGCAGTACTTGGGGTAGCGGGAGTGTCCAAGAGACCCAGTACTTC. Translated: CASSTWGSGSVQETQYF.

This chain uses TRBV5-6 with TRBJ2-5; 8 nucleotides line up with TRBD1. Germline V gene data show CDR1 as SGHDT and CDR2 as YYEEEE. The J segment lost 5 bases and the V segment lost 1 base, leaving 1 base of the junction unmatched. The CDR3 consists of 13 residues. The CDR3 region is CASSLYRGETQYF. Written as DNA, the CDR3 is TGTGCCAGCAGCTTGTACAGGGGGGAGACCCAGTACTTC.

The V gene is TRBV10-1, the J gene TRBJ2-1; weak D call: TRBD2 (5 bases). Trimming took 0 bases from V and 0 from J, leaving 9 bases between them. Germline loops: CDR1 WNHNN, CDR2 SYGVQD (reference sequence). This CDR3 is 16 amino acids long. CDR3 loop: CASSESSGYSYNEQFF. The DNA of the CDR3 is TGCGCCAGCAGTGAGTCGAGCGGTTACTCCTACAATGAGCAGTTCTTC.

CDR3 bases: TGTGCCAGCAGCTTAGCGCTTGGGACAGGGGGTACTGGGGCCAACGTCCTGACTTTC. Encoded protein: CASSLALGTGGTGANVLTF. The rearrangement links TRBV7-9 to TRBJ2-6, with TRBD1 identical over 11 bases. The germline V gene has CDR1 SEHNR and CDR2 FQNEAQ (reference sequence). The CDR3 is 19 residues long. The junction had 6 bases not matched to a gene; V was cut back by 0 bases and J by 2 bases.

This chain uses TRBV9 with TRBJ1-3; D is perhaps TRBD1 (5 bases). Trimming took off 3 bases at V and 0 bases at J, with 13 bases between the two ends. The CDR3 covers 16 residues. Germline loops: CDR1 SGDLS, CDR2 YYNGEE. For the CDR3, the DNA is TGTGCCAGCAGCGCTGGGGAGGGACTCTCTGGAAACACCATATATTTT. Its translation is CASSAGEGLSGNTIYF.

The J gene is TRBJ2-2, the V gene TRBV4-1; no reliable D call. Trimming removed 0 bases from V and 2 bases from J, with 10 bases in between. The length of the CDR3 is 16 residues. Per germline, CDR1 MGHRA and CDR2 YSYEKL. CDR3 in DNA: TGCGCCAGCAGCCAAGACACGGAGCCTAACACCGGGGAGCTGTTTTTT. It encodes CASSQDTEPNTGELFF.

V and J are TRBV6-6 and TRBJ1-2; D is ambiguous. V was trimmed by 2 bases and J by 3 bases, leaving 7 bases between them. The CDR3 is 13 residues long. Germline-derived CDR1 and CDR2 are MNHNY and SVGAGI (reference sequence). The CDR3 loop is CASSYEVDYGYTF. Here the CDR3 DNA reads TGTGCCAGCAGTTACGAGGTGGACTATGGCTACACCTTC.

This chain joins TRBV16 and TRBJ1-2; no definite D call. CDR1 KGHSY and CDR2 FQNENV come from the germline V gene. Trimming left V 1 base short and J 0 bases short, with 27 bases between. This CDR3 contains 21 residues. The CDR3 DNA reads as TGTGCCAGCAGCCAATTGAAACAACAACGGCCGAGGGATGAAGCTAACTATGGCTACACCTTC. Translation gives CASSQLKQQRPRDEANYGYTF.

The chain employs TRBV6-4 and TRBJ2-3, with 9 bases aligning to TRBD2. J gave up 2 bases and V 3 bases, and 3 bases lay outside the gene matches. Germline CDR1 reads MRHNA; CDR2 reads SNTAGT. The CDR3 is 15 amino acids. The CDR3 bases are TGTGCCAGCAGTGATGTAGCGGGGGCCACAGATACGCAGTATTTT. Its protein is CASSDVAGATDTQYF.

The V call is TRBV30, the J call TRBJ1-3, with 7 bases lining up with TRBD1. The CDR3 is 14 residues long. After removal of 5 bases from V and 3 bases from J, the junction contained 7 bases not matched to a gene. Looked up from germline, CDR1 is GTSNPN and CDR2 is SVGIG (reference sequence). CDR3 region: CAWGRGLSGNTIYF. The CDR3 DNA sequence: TGTGCCTGGGGAAGGGGGCTTAGTGGAAACACCATATATTTT.

J is TRBJ2-1 and V is TRBV4-1, with D perhaps matching TRBD1 (6 bases). This CDR3 comprises 14 residues. The V end was cut by 2 bases, the J end by 1 base, with 6 bases between. CDR1 is MGHRA, CDR2 YSYEKL, per germline. Written as DNA, the CDR3 is TGCGCCAGCAGCCAAACAGGGTCCTACAATGAGCAGTTCTTC. Amino acid sequence: CASSQTGSYNEQFF.

This chain connects TRBV19 to TRBJ2-1; 9 nucleotides line up with TRBD2. The CDR3 totals 14 residues. The V gene's germline CDR1 is LNHDA and CDR2 SQIVND (reference sequence). V dropped 7 bases and J dropped 7; count of bases not matched to a gene: 8. The CDR3 spells CASTSGLAENEQFF. CDR3 bases: TGTGCCAGTACCTCGGGACTAGCAGAGAATGAGCAGTTCTTC.

The rearrangement joins TRBV27 to TRBJ1-4; D remains ambiguous. Trimming took 5 bases from V and 4 from J, leaving 8 bases between them. Germline CDR1 is MNHEY and CDR2 is SMNVEV (reference sequence). The CDR3 is made up of 13 amino acids. CDR3 amino acids: CASSQLINEKLFF. CDR3 bases: TGTGCCAGCAGTCAACTGATTAATGAAAAACTGTTTTTT.

The rearrangement links TRBV4-1 to TRBJ2-1; 7 bases align to TRBD1. V shed 3 bases, J shed 9 bases, and the junction held 5 bases outside the gene matches. The CDR3 runs 13 residues. Germline V gene sequence: CDR1 MGHRA, CDR2 YSYEKL. The CDR3: CASSHDRDSEQFF. CDR3 bases: TGCGCCAGCAGCCATGACAGGGACAGTGAGCAGTTCTTC.

The chain carries TRBV5-5 and TRBJ2-7; D is uncertain. The CDR3 spans 11 residues. V was clipped by 2 bases and J by 3 bases, with 3 bases between them. Germline V gives CDR1 SGHKS, CDR2 YYEKEE (reference sequence). For the CDR3, the DNA is TGTGCCAGCAGCTTCCTCTACGAGCAGTACTTC. Residues: CASSFLYEQYF.

This clone showed up just once. The rearrangement joins TRBV7-9 to TRBJ2-3; 9 nucleotides line up with TRBD2. There are 13 residues in the CDR3. V trimming: 4 bases; J trimming: 5 bases; junction bases outside the gene matches: 1. The germline CDR1 and CDR2 sequences are SEHNR and FQNEAQ (reference sequence). CDR3 loop: CASSYSGGDTQYF. The CDR3 DNA sequence: TGTGCCAGCAGCTATAGCGGGGGAGATACGCAGTATTTT.